This T cell receptor beta chain is drawn from a study of early T cells in non-severe SARS-CoV-2 infection. In the study overall: Chains were unpaired, as sequencing was done on bulk RNA from unsorted whole blood.

The study's findings and limits: Private and CD4 specificities were missed by VDJdb matching, which favored anti-spike CD8 responses.

TCRdb independently ran MiXCR on the 5' RACE reads; one entry per CDR3 protein. The sample consists of roughly 20,000 distinct CDR3 sequences, approximately 4.7% of them appearing once. The CDR3 is 17 residues long. Losses at the gene ends were 4 bases for V and 5 bases for J; bases not matched to a gene: 10. Germline lookup yields CDR1 KGHDR and CDR2 SFDVKD. This clonotype was observed many times. What it binds is not known. The chain uses TRBV24-1 and TRBJ2-1; 10 positions agree with TRBD2. Sequencing was performed on whole blood. This sequence originates from an adult who was a healthcare worker with PCR-confirmed SARS-CoV-2 infection or an uninfected control (not recorded which). CDR3 in amino acids: CATSEWTSGASDNEQFF. The DNA of the CDR3 is TGTGCCACCAGTGAGTGGACTAGCGGAGCCTCGGACAATGAGCAGTTCTTC.